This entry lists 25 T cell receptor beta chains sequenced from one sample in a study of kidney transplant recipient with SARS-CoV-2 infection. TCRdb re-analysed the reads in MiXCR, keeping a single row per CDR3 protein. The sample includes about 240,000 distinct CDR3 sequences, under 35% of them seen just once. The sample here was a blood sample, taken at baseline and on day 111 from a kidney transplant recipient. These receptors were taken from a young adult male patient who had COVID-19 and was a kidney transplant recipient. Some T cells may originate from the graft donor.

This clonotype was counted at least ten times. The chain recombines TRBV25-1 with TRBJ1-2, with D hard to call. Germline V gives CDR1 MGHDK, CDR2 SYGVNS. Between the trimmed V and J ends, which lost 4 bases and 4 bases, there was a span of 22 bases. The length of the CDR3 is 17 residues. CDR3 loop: CASSGRLELGKTYGYTF. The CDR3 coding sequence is TGTGCCAGCAGTGGGCGTTTAGAACTGGGAAAGACCTATGGCTACACCTTC.

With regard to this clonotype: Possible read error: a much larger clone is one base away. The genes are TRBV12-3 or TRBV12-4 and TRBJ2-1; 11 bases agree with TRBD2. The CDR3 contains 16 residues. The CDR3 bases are TGTGCCAGCAGTCTAGCGGGGGGTCCCTCCTACAATGAGCAGTCCTTC. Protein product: CASSLAGGPSYNEQSF.

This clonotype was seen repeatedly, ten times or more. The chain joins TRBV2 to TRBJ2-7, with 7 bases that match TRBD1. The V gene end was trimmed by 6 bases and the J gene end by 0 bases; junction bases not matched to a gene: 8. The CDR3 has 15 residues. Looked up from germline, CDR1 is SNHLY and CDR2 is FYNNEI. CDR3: CASRRTGVASYEQYF. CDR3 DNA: TGTGCCAGCAGGAGAACAGGGGTTGCCTCCTACGAGCAGTACTTC.

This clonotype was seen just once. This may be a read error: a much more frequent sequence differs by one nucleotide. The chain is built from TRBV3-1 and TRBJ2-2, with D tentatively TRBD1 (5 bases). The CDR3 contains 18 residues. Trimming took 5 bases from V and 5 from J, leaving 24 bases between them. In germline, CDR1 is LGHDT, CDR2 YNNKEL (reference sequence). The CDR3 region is CASSDSRPTSGLTGELFF. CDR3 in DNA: TGTGCCAGCAGCGACAGCCGTCCCACTTCAGGCTTGACCGGGGAGCTGTTTTTT.

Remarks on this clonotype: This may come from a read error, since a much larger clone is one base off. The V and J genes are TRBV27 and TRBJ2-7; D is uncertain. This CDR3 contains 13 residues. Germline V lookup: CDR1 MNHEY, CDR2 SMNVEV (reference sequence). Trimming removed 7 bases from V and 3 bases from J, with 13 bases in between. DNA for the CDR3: TGTGCCAGCACCGTCAGTAGCAGCTACGAGCAGTACTTC. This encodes CASTVSSSYEQYF.

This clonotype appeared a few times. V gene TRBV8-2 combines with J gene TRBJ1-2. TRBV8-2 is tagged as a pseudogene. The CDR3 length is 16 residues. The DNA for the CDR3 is TGTGGCAGTTGCGGCTATGATAGCCGAAAGACCTATGGCTACACCTTC. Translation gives CGSCGYDSRKTYGYTF.

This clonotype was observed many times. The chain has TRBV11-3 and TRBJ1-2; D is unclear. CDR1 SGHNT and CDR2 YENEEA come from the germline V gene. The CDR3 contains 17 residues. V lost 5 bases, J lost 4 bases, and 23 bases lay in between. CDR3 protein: CASSNVYDLGKTYGYTF. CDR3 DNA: TGTGCCAGCAGCAACGTTTACGATCTCGGAAAGACCTATGGCTACACCTTC. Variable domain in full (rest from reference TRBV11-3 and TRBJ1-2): EAGVVQSPRYKIIEKKQPVAFWCNPISGHNTLYWYLQNLGQGPELLIRYENEEAVDDSQLPKDRFSAERLKGVDSTLKIQPAELGDSAVYLCASSNVYDLGKTYGYTFGSGTRLTVV.

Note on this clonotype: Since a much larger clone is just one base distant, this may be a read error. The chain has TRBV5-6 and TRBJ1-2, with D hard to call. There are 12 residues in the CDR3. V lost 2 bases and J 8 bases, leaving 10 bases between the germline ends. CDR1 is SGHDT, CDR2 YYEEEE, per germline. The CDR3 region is CASSFYPGGYTF. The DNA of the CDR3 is TGTGCCAGCAGCTTCTACCCGGGAGGCTACACCTTC.

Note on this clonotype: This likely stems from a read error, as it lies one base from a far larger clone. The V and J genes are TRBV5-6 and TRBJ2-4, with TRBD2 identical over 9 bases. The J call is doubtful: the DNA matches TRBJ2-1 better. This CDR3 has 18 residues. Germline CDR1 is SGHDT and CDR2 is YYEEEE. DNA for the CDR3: TGTGCCAGCAGCTTAGCGGCTCGACTAGCGGTCTCCTACAATAAGCAGTTCTTC. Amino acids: CASSLAARLAVSYNKQFF.

The CDR3 DNA is TGCAGTGCTGGACCCAGCGGATCACCAGAGAATGAAGCTTTCTTT. This encodes CSAGPSGSPENEAFF. The chain is built from TRBV20-1 and TRBJ1-1, with no clear D. Trimming removed 5 bases from V and 7 bases from J, with 23 bases in between. This CDR3 is built from 15 residues. Germline V gene lookup returns CDR1 DFQATT and CDR2 SNEGSKA (reference sequence).

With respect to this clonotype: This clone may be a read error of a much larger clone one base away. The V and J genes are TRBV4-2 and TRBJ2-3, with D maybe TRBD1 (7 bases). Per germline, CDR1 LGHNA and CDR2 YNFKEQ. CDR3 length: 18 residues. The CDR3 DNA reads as TGTGCCAGCAGCCACTTAGGGGCAGGGGGGCAAGGCACAGGTACGCAGTATTTT. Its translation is CASSHLGAGGQGTGTQYF.

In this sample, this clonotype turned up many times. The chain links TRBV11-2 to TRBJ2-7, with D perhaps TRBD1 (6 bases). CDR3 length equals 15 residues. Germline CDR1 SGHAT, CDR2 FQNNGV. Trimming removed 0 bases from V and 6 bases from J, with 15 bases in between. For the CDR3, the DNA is TGTGCCAGCAGCTTAGATGCTCGGGCCAGGGGCGAGCAGTACTTC. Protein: CASSLDARARGEQYF.

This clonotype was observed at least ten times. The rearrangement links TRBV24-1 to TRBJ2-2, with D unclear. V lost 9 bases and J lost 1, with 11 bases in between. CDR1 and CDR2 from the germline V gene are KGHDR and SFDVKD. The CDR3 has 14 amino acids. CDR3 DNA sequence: TGTGCCACCCGGCCGGCAGAGAACACCGGGGAGCTGTTTTTT. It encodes CATRPAENTGELFF.

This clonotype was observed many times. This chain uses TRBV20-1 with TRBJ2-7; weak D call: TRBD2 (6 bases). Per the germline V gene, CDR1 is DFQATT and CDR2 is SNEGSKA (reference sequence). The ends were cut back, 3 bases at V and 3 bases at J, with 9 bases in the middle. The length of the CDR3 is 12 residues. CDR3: CSASGDFYEQYF. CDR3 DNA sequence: TGCAGTGCTAGTGGGGACTTCTACGAGCAGTACTTC.

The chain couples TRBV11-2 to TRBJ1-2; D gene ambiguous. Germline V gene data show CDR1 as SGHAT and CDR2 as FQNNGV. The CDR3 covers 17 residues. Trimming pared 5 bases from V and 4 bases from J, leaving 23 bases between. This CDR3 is CASSTHLTSRKTYGYTF. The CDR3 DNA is TGTGCCAGCAGCACGCACTTAACAAGCAGAAAGACCTATGGCTACACCTTC.

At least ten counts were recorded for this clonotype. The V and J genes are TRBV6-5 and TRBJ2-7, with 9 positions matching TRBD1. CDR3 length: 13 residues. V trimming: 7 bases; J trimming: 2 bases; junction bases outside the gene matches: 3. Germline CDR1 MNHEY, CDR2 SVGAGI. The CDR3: CASTGQGPYEQYF. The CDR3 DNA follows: TGTGCCAGCACGGGACAGGGTCCCTACGAGCAGTACTTC.

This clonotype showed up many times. CDR3 protein: CASSPTWNYGYTF. The CDR3 DNA is TGTGCCAGCAGCCCGACCTGGAACTATGGCTACACCTTC. The V gene is TRBV2, the J gene TRBJ1-2; D not resolved. Trimming pared 6 bases from V and 2 bases from J, leaving 10 bases between. Per the germline V gene, CDR1 is SNHLY and CDR2 is FYNNEI. This CDR3 spans 13 amino acids.

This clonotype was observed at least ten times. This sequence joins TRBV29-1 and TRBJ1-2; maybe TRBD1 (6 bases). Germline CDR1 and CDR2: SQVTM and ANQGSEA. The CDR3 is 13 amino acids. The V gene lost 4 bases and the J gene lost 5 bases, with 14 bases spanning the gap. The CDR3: CSVAGGALYGYTF. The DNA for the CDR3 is TGCAGCGTTGCGGGGGGGGCTTTGTATGGCTACACCTTC.

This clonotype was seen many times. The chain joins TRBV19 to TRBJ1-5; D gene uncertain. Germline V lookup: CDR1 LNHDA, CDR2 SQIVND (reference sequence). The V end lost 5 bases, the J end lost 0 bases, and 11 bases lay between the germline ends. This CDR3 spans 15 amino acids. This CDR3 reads CASSLGSSSNQPQHF. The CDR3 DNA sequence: TGTGCCAGTAGTCTAGGGTCCTCTAGCAATCAGCCCCAGCATTTT.

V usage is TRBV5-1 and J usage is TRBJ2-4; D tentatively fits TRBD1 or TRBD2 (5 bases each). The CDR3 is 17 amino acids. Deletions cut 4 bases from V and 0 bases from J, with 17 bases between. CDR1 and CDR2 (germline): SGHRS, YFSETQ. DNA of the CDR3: TGCGCCAGCAGCGTAACCGGGACGCCACGAGCCAAAAACATTCAGTACTTC. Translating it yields CASSVTGTPRAKNIQYF.

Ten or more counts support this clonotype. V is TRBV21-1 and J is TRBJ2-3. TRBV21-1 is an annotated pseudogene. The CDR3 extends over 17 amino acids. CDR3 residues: CASSDRLATVMQDTQYF. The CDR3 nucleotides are TGTGCCAGCAGCGACCGGTTAGCTACAGTCATGCAAGATACGCAGTATTTT.

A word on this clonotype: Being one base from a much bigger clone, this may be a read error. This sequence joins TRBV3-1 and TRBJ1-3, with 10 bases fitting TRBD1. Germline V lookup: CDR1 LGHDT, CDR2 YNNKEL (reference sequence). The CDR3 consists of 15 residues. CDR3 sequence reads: CASSHRDRGFSTLYF. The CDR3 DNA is TGTGCCAGCAGCCACCGGGACAGGGGATTTAGCACCTTATATTTT.

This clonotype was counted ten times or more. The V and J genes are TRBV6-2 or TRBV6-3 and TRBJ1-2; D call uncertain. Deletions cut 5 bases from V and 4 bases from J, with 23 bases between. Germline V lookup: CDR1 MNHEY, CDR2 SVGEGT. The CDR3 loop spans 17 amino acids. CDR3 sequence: CASSVGLCIGKTYGYTF. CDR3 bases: TGTGCCAGCAGTGTTGGTCTCTGCATCGGAAAGACCTATGGCTACACCTTC.

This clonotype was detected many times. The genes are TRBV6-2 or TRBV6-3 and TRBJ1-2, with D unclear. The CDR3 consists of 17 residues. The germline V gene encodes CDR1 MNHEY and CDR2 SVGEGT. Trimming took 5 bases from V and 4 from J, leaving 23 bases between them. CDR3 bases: TGTGCCAGCAGTCAAACATCCTGCATCGGAAAGACCTATGGCTACACCTTC. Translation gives CASSQTSCIGKTYGYTF.

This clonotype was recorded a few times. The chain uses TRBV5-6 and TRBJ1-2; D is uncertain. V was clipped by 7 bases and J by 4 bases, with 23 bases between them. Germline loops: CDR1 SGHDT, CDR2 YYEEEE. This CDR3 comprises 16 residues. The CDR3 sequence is CASLVYNSRKTYGYTF. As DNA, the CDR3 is TGTGCCAGCTTGGTTTACAATAGTCGAAAGACCTATGGCTACACCTTC.